This entry lists 28 T cell receptor beta chains sequenced from one sample in a study. TCRdb redid the calling of the 5' RACE reads with MiXCR, one entry per CDR3 protein. The profile covers 60,000 to 65,000 distinct CDR3 sequences, with roughly 30% appearing a single time and roughly 2.5% taken by the ten largest. Sequencing used tumor-infiltrating naive CD4+ T cells sorted from the breast tumor. Subset: naive CD4+ T cells, CD4+CD45RA+CD25-. These TCRs come from a female donor with breast cancer.

This rearrangement joins TRBV28 to TRBJ1-1; no clear D. The CDR3 is 12 residues long. The V gene lost 5 bases and the J gene lost 0 bases, with 4 bases spanning the gap. CDR1 MDHEN and CDR2 SYDVKM come from the germline V gene. The CDR3 DNA reads as TGTGCCAGCAGTCGGGTGAACACTGAAGCTTTCTTT. It encodes CASSRVNTEAFF. The whole variable domain, filled in from reference TRBV28 and TRBJ1-1, reads DVKVTQSSRYLVKRTGEKVFLECVQDMDHENMFWYRQDPGLGLRLIYFSYDVKMKEKGDIPEGYSVSREKKERFSLILESASTNQTSMYLCASSRVNTEAFFGQGTRLTVV.

In this sample, this clonotype turned up many times. The chain uses TRBV7-2 and TRBJ2-7, with 8 bases identical to TRBD2. Trimming at V came to 4 bases and at J to 4 bases, leaving 15 bases not matched to a gene. Germline CDR1 SGHTA, CDR2 FQGNSA. The CDR3 consists of 17 residues. In DNA form, the CDR3 reads TGTGCCAGCAGCTCCAGTGGTATAGCGGGACTGCTATACGAGCAGTACTTC. This codes for CASSSSGIAGLLYEQYF.

Points on this clonotype: An end of the junction does not agree with germline; a read error may underlie this. The chain recombines TRBV4-1 with TRBJ1-6, with unresolved D. Germline CDR1 MGHRA, CDR2 YSYEKL. This CDR3 is 17 amino acids long. This CDR3 reads CASSNFIHTGSNLPLHF. The CDR3, as DNA: TGCGCCAGCAGCAATTTCATTCACACGGGGAGTAATTTACCCCTCCACTTT.

In its sample, this clonotype was seen many times. The chain employs TRBV25-1 and TRBJ2-1, with 8 bases matching TRBD2. The CDR3 is 15 amino acids. Germline V gene lookup returns CDR1 MGHDK and CDR2 SYGVNS. V lost 1 base and J lost 8; bases outside the gene matches: 7. CDR3 nucleotide sequence: TGTGCCAGCAGTGAATCCGCTGGGACTAGAGATGAGCAGTTCTTC. Its protein product is CASSESAGTRDEQFF.

This clonotype was seen a few times. The genes are TRBV5-1 and TRBJ2-5; D is possibly TRBD2 (6 bases). This CDR3 has 13 amino acids. The germline gives CDR1 SGHRS, CDR2 YFSETQ. Trimming cost V 3 bases and J 2 bases, with 8 bases left between them. In nucleotides, the CDR3 is TGCGCCAGCAGCTCTGGACTACAAGAGACCCAGTACTTC. It encodes CASSSGLQETQYF.

This clonotype appeared many times. The chain employs TRBV4-3 and TRBJ1-1; tentatively, D is TRBD1 (6 bases). Germline CDR1 and CDR2: LGHNA and YSLEER. CDR3 size: 15 residues. With 0 bases removed from V and 3 bases from J, the gap between germline ends came to 11 bases. CDR3 region: CASSQEGRGYTEAFF. DNA for the CDR3: TGCGCCAGCAGCCAAGAGGGCAGGGGATACACTGAAGCTTTCTTT.

This sequence joins TRBV6-5 and TRBJ2-7; D is possibly TRBD1 or TRBD2 (5 bases each). Per germline, CDR1 MNHEY and CDR2 SVGAGI. CDR3 size: 13 residues. V shed 8 bases and J shed 6 bases, with 17 bases lying between them. CDR3: CASSPREQGEQYF. The CDR3 nucleotides are TGTGCCAGCTCGCCCAGGGAGCAGGGCGAGCAGTACTTC.

This clonotype has ten or more counts. The rearrangement links TRBV7-2 to TRBJ2-3; D is possibly TRBD2 (6 bases). Trimming pared 1 base from V and 8 bases from J, leaving 16 bases between. This CDR3 comprises 15 residues. Germline V gene lookup returns CDR1 SGHTA and CDR2 FQGNSA. CDR3 region: CASSLVERAHGTQYF. As DNA, the CDR3 is TGTGCCAGCAGCTTAGTGGAGCGGGCACATGGTACGCAGTATTTT.

Turning to this clonotype: A much larger clonotype is one base distant, so this may be a read error. The genes are TRBV6-1 and TRBJ2-7, with D possibly TRBD2 on 5 matching bases. The CDR3 runs to 13 residues. The germline CDR1 and CDR2 sequences are MNHNS and SASEGT. V was cut by 5 bases and J by 5 bases, with 13 bases left in between. DNA for the CDR3: TGTGCCAGCAGTATCCGGGAATCCCACGAGCAGTACTTC. Translation: CASSIRESHEQYF.

Details on this clonotype: A junction boundary mismatches the germline segment, possibly from a read error. V and J are TRBV5-1 and TRBJ1-1; maybe TRBD1 (5 bases). The V gene's germline CDR1 is SGHRS and CDR2 YFSETQ. The CDR3 has 12 residues. CDR3 DNA: TGCGCCAGCAGCACTGGGGGTACTGGAGCTTTCTTT. Residues: CASSTGGTGAFF.

This clonotype was seen just once. This CDR3 reads CATSRVQMNYGYTF. The CDR3 nucleotides read TGTGCCACCAGCAGAGTACAGATGAACTATGGCTACACCTTC. J is TRBJ1-2 and V is TRBV15, with D uncertain. Between the trimmed V and J ends, which lost 1 base and 2 bases, there was a span of 8 bases. CDR1 and CDR2 (germline): LNHNV, YYDKDF (reference sequence). The CDR3 is 14 amino acids.

With respect to this clonotype: An end of the junction differs from the germline gene, which may be a read error. The chain joins TRBV3-1 to TRBJ2-7, with D perhaps TRBD1 (6 bases). Germline values: CDR1 LGHDT, CDR2 YNNKEL (reference sequence). CDR3 length: 13 residues. CDR3 in DNA: TGTGCCAGCAGCCAGGGACACTCCTACGCGCAGTACTTC. This translates into CASSQGHSYAQYF.

With regard to this clonotype: A read error may explain this, as a much larger clone is one base away. V is TRBV6-2 or TRBV6-3 and J is TRBJ1-2; D gene unclear. The germline V gene encodes CDR1 MNHEY and CDR2 SVGEGT. The CDR3 loop spans 15 amino acids. The CDR3 DNA reads as TGTGCCAGCAGTTACAGGAGCAGCTCTAACTATGGCTACGCCTTC. It translates to CASSYRSSSNYGYAF.

In its sample, this clonotype was seen many times. The J gene is TRBJ2-3, the V gene TRBV5-1, with D perhaps matching TRBD1 or TRBD2 (6 bases each). The germline V gene has CDR1 SGHRS and CDR2 YFSETQ. The CDR3 sequence is 13 residues long. The V and J ends lost 0 bases and 6 bases respectively, with 8 bases between them. The CDR3 here is CASSLEGGDTQYF. In DNA form, the CDR3 reads TGCGCCAGCAGCTTGGAGGGGGGCGATACGCAGTATTTT. Full variable domain (remainder filled in from reference TRBV5-1 and TRBJ2-3): KAGVTQTPRYLIKTRGQQVTLSCSPISGHRSVSWYQQTPGQGLQFLFEYFSETQRNKGNFPGRFSGRQFSNSRSEMNVSTLELGDSALYLCASSLEGGDTQYFGPGTRLTVL.

The chain recombines TRBV27 with TRBJ1-1; maybe TRBD1 (6 bases). The CDR3 loop spans 12 amino acids. Germline CDR1 and CDR2: MNHEY and SMNVEV (reference sequence). V lost 4 bases to trimming and J lost 7 bases, with 10 bases between them. The CDR3 loop reads CASSYRDGEAFF. CDR3 nucleotide sequence: TGTGCCAGCAGTTACAGGGACGGTGAAGCTTTCTTT.

This clonotype showed up many times. This chain connects TRBV6-2 or TRBV6-3 to TRBJ2-2, with 9 bases that match TRBD1. The CDR3 length is 16 residues. After removal of 5 bases from V and 4 bases from J, the junction contained 8 bases not matched to a gene. Germline V gene sequence: CDR1 MNHEY, CDR2 SVGEGT. CDR3 coding DNA: TGTGCCAGCAGTCCCCGGGACAGGGTAACCACCGGGGAGCTGTTTTTT. It specifies CASSPRDRVTTGELFF.

This chain links TRBV3-1 with TRBJ1-2, with D unclear. Looked up from germline, CDR1 is LGHDT and CDR2 is YNNKEL (reference sequence). Trimming removed 1 base from V and 8 bases from J, with 11 bases in between. The CDR3 is 13 amino acids. DNA for the CDR3: TGTGCCAGCAGCCAAGGTGAAGGAGGGGGCTACACCTTC. Protein: CASSQGEGGGYTF.

This chain connects TRBV5-1 to TRBJ2-7; 10 nucleotides match TRBD1. Germline CDR1 is SGHRS and CDR2 is YFSETQ. This CDR3 is 15 amino acids long. After removal of 5 bases from V and 6 bases from J, the junction contained 11 bases not matched to a gene. CDR3 DNA: TGCGCCAGCAGTTCGGGGAGACAGGGGGCCTCCGAGCAGTACTTC. As protein: CASSSGRQGASEQYF.

This clonotype was found a few times. The chain is built from TRBV6-5 and TRBJ2-1; D ambiguous. The CDR3 contains 14 residues. Germline CDR1 is MNHEY and CDR2 is SVGAGI. The V end lost 3 bases, the J end lost 6 bases, and 12 bases lay between the germline ends. The CDR3 region has the DNA TGTGCCAGCAGTTATAACAGAAACAGCAATGAGCAGTTCTTC. It yields the protein CASSYNRNSNEQFF.

This clonotype has more than one count but fewer than ten. The CDR3 protein is CASSQDGTRNQETQYF. The CDR3 DNA reads TGCGCCAGCAGCCAAGATGGGACTAGAAACCAAGAGACCCAGTACTTC. The rearrangement links TRBV4-3 to TRBJ2-5, with 8 nucleotides matching TRBD2. The germline gives CDR1 LGHNA, CDR2 YSLEER. Trimming removed 0 bases from V and 0 bases from J; junction bases left unmatched: 3. The CDR3 runs 16 residues.

In regard to this clonotype: A much larger clone lies a single base off, so this may be a read error. The V and J genes are TRBV15 and TRBJ2-3; D is unclear. Between the trimmed V and J ends, which lost 0 bases and 4 bases, there was a span of 14 bases. Germline V gives CDR1 LNHNV, CDR2 YYDKDF (reference sequence). This CDR3 is 16 amino acids long. The CDR3 is CATSRDPQVGPDTQYF. CDR3 in DNA: TGTGCCACCAGCAGAGACCCCCAGGTGGGCCCAGATACGCAGTATTTT.

This clonotype was observed a single time. V and J are TRBV5-1 and TRBJ1-1, with D possibly being TRBD1 (5 bases). V was pared by 2 bases and J by 3 bases, with 5 bases between. CDR3 length: 12 amino acids. Germline lookup yields CDR1 SGHRS and CDR2 YFSETQ. CDR3 sequence reads: CASSFRDTEAFF. CDR3 DNA: TGCGCCAGCAGCTTCAGGGACACTGAAGCTTTCTTT.

This clonotype has more than one count but fewer than ten. The chain uses TRBV6-5 and TRBJ1-5; D unclear. The CDR3 extends over 14 amino acids. CDR1 is MNHEY, CDR2 SVGAGI, per germline. Trimming left V 6 bases short and J 0 bases short, with 9 bases between. DNA of the CDR3: TGTGCCAGCAGCTCCGACGTTAGCAATCAGCCCCAGCATTTT. It translates to CASSSDVSNQPQHF.

The chain uses TRBV2 and TRBJ2-7; D is unresolved. The CDR3 totals 14 residues. In germline, CDR1 is SNHLY, CDR2 FYNNEI. Trimming cost V 4 bases and J 7 bases, with 17 bases left between them. CDR3 protein: CASSVNGPSLEQYF. As DNA, the CDR3 is TGTGCCAGCAGTGTCAACGGCCCTTCGTTGGAGCAGTACTTC.

This clonotype was observed a few times. The chain joins TRBV5-1 to TRBJ2-1, with 8 bases lining up with TRBD1. The CDR3 is made up of 15 amino acids. Trimming cost V 4 bases and J 6 bases; bases outside gene matches: 9. Germline CDR1 SGHRS, CDR2 YFSETQ. In DNA, the CDR3 is TGCGCCAGCAGCCAAGGACAGGGTCTAAGCAATGAGCAGTTCTTC. Amino acids: CASSQGQGLSNEQFF.

This clonotype was observed a handful of times. The gene calls are TRBV7-8 and TRBJ2-5; 11 bases match TRBD2. Germline values: CDR1 SGHVS, CDR2 FQNEAQ. The CDR3 covers 15 residues. V shed 5 bases, J shed 0 bases, and the junction held 2 bases outside the gene matches. DNA of the CDR3: TGTGCCAGCAGCCCGACTAGCGGGGACCAAGAGACCCAGTACTTC. Amino acid sequence: CASSPTSGDQETQYF.

The V gene is TRBV4-1, the J gene TRBJ1-6; D unclear. The CDR3 sequence is 17 residues long. Germline loops: CDR1 MGHRA, CDR2 YSYEKL. The V and J ends lost 3 bases and 6 bases respectively, with 18 bases between them. The CDR3 region has the DNA TGCGCCAGCAGCCACTTGGACCTGATTCCACTTAATTCACCCCTCCACTTT. Protein: CASSHLDLIPLNSPLHF.

The V call is TRBV28, the J call TRBJ2-4; possible D gene TRBD2, 6 bases. The CDR3 is made up of 16 amino acids. The germline V gene encodes CDR1 MDHEN and CDR2 SYDVKM. The V end lost 2 bases, the J end lost 1 base, and 12 bases lay between the germline ends. The CDR3 reads CASSLAGSSAKNIQYF. The CDR3 DNA follows: TGTGCCAGCAGTTTAGCGGGGTCCTCGGCCAAAAACATTCAGTACTTC.